This T cell receptor (beta chain) emerged from a study of cytomegalovirus exposure and HLA in healthy donors. General observations from the study: Most of the TCR beta V segments (in an earlier analysis) were productive either about 87% or about 30% of the time. Several of the most significant clusters were apparently associated with common viral pathogens in a later analysis. Reports credit the classifier with highly specific, highly sensitive diagnosis of cytomegalovirus status. TCR association rates varied by HLA locus in a later analysis, with DRB1 highest and HLA-C lowest.

The study ran its PCR with 60 Vbeta and 13 Jbeta primers. The protocol was immunoSEQ multiplex PCR, while the TCRdb copy is restricted to in-frame clones and leaves out a portion. The table shows 250,000 to 300,000 clones, with around 90% occurring only once. Note on this clone: Its specificity is unknown.

This CDR3 has 15 residues. The trim removed 7 bases at V and 1 base at J, leaving 8 bases unmatched. Germline CDR1 SNHLY, CDR2 FYNNEI. What was sequenced was PBMCs. This chain connects TRBV2 to TRBJ2-7; 9 bases line up with TRBD2. The receptor was isolated from a girl aged 2 to 10 in good health and CMV-seronegative. The CDR3 region has the DNA TGTGCCAGCAAGGGTCTAGCGGGGCTTTCCTACGAGCAGTACTTC. This encodes CASKGLAGLSYEQYF.